The table lists the clone carrying this T cell receptor (beta chain) with a few counts. This specimen belongs to a study of T cell responses to AZD1222 COVID-19 vaccine. The germline gives CDR1 SGHAT, CDR2 FQNNGV. The CDR3 has 15 residues. V dropped 4 bases and J dropped 10; count of bases not matched to a gene: 8. The table came from immunoSEQ multiplex PCR; TCRdb's copy has only in-frame clones and leaves some out. The sample lists about 100,000 clones; around nine tenths were seen once. The sequence derives from an adult in good health. Sequenced here: peripheral blood, sampled on day 0 of AZD1222 vaccination. The rearrangement links TRBV11-2 to TRBJ1-6, with TRBD1 identical over 9 bases. CDR3 loop: CASSSAGTGNSPLHF. In DNA form, the CDR3 reads TGTGCCAGCAGCTCCGCCGGGACAGGGAACTCACCCCTCCACTTT.